The 16 T cell receptor beta chains listed next were all sequenced from one sample in a study of identical twins. One entry per CDR3 protein, called by TCRdb with MiXCR from the 5' RACE reads. This sample has 1,800,000 or so distinct CDR3 sequences; about 30% occur once, and the top ten carry over 0.25%. The sample was cord blood. These receptors were taken from a newborn girl in good health.

V is TRBV20-1 and J is TRBJ2-7; 13 bases fit TRBD2. Germline CDR1 is DFQATT and CDR2 is SNEGSKA (reference sequence). V was clipped by 5 bases and J by 2 bases; unmatched bases: 12. The CDR3 sequence is 17 residues long. In DNA, the CDR3 is TGCAGTGCTCTTGGTTCCTTGGGGACTAGCGGGACCTACGAGCAGTACTTC. This gives the protein CSALGSLGTSGTYEQYF.

This clonotype was observed a handful of times. V and J are TRBV28 and TRBJ2-6; no firm D call. This CDR3 is built from 15 residues. Trimming shortened V by 4 bases and J by 4 bases, and 11 bases separated the two germline ends. Germline CDR1 is MDHEN and CDR2 is SYDVKM. The CDR3 nucleotides are TGTGCCAGCAGTTACGGGTCGGCCGGGGCCAACGTCCTGACTTTC. Translating it yields CASSYGSAGANVLTF. The complete variable domain, with remaining parts taken from reference TRBV28 and TRBJ2-6, reads DVKVTQSSRYLVKRTGEKVFLECVQDMDHENMFWYRQDPGLGLRLIYFSYDVKMKEKGDIPEGYSVSREKKERFSLILESASTNQTSMYLCASSYGSAGANVLTFGAGSRLTVL.

The chain uses TRBV11-2 and TRBJ2-5; a weak D match, TRBD1 (5 bases). The DNA end is a closer match to TRBJ2-7, so the J assignment may be wrong. Germline V gene data show CDR1 as SGHAT and CDR2 as FQNNGV. This CDR3 region has 14 residues. CDR3 coding DNA: TGTGCCAGCAGCCAAGAGGCAGGGCAACACGAGCAGTACTTC. Translated: CASSQEAGQHEQYF.

There are many counts of this clonotype. CDR3 in amino acids: CSVDAETQYF. The CDR3 bases are TGCAGCGTTGATGCCGAGACCCAGTACTTC. V gene TRBV29-1 combines with J gene TRBJ2-5; D is ambiguous. The CDR3 sequence is 10 residues long. V lost 3 bases, J lost 5 bases, and 4 bases lay in between. In germline, CDR1 is SQVTM, CDR2 ANQGSEA.

There are a few counts of this clonotype. This sequence joins TRBV9 and TRBJ2-1, with D tentatively TRBD2 (6 bases). CDR3 length equals 16 residues. Germline V lookup: CDR1 SGDLS, CDR2 YYNGEE. With 0 bases removed from V and 4 bases from J, the gap between germline ends came to 14 bases. This chain's CDR3 is CASSVGGLLGYNEQFF. The CDR3, as DNA: TGTGCCAGCAGCGTAGGGGGACTCTTAGGTTACAATGAGCAGTTCTTC.

A note on this clonotype: At one boundary the junction diverges from the germline segment, which might be a read error. The chain has TRBV5-6 and TRBJ1-6; a weak D match, TRBD1 (6 bases). CDR1 and CDR2 from the germline V gene are SGHDT and YYEEEE. CDR3 size: 16 residues. Here the CDR3 reads CASSSQGGSYNSPPHF. As DNA, the CDR3 is TGTGCCAGCAGCTCACAGGGAGGCTCCTATAATTCACCCCCCCACTTT.

V gene TRBV7-9 combines with J gene TRBJ2-3; weak D call: TRBD2 (5 bases). The CDR3 is made up of 14 amino acids. From germline, CDR1 is SEHNR and CDR2 FQNEAQ (reference sequence). The ends were cut back, 2 bases at V and 4 bases at J, with 10 bases in the middle. CDR3 bases: TGTGCCAGCAGCTTAACGGACGGGGCAGATACGCAGTATTTT. Amino acid sequence: CASSLTDGADTQYF. The whole variable domain, remainder taken from reference TRBV7-9 and TRBJ2-3, is DTGVSQNPRHKITKRGQNVTFRCDPISEHNRLYWYRQTLGQGPEFLTYFQNEAQLEKSRLLSDRFSAERPKGSFSTLEIQRTEQGDSAMYLCASSLTDGADTQYFGPGTRLTVL.

This clonotype was detected ten times or more. The CDR3: CASSPLGARDTQYF. DNA of the CDR3: TGCGCCAGCAGCCCTCTGGGGGCGCGAGATACGCAGTATTTT. This rearrangement joins TRBV5-1 to TRBJ2-3, with D possibly being TRBD1 (6 bases). This CDR3 comprises 14 residues. With 4 bases removed from V and 5 bases from J, the gap between germline ends came to 14 bases. The germline V gene encodes CDR1 SGHRS and CDR2 YFSETQ.

This clonotype was picked up a small number of times. V is TRBV20-1 and J is TRBJ1-6, with D hard to call. Germline lookup yields CDR1 DFQATT and CDR2 SNEGSKA (reference sequence). The CDR3 spans 14 residues. The germline V and J ends were trimmed by 0 bases and 7 bases, with 10 bases remaining between them. The CDR3 DNA follows: TGCAGTGCTAGAGATGGATTCCTCAATTCACCCCTCCACTTT. Protein sequence: CSARDGFLNSPLHF.

As concerns this clonotype: With a much larger clone just one base away, this may be a read error. For the CDR3, the DNA is TGTGCCATCAGTCGCGCAGGGTTCTACGAGCAGTACTTC. Translation: CAISRAGFYEQYF. The chain has TRBV10-3 and TRBJ2-7, with a possible D match to TRBD1 (5 bases). Germline V gives CDR1 ENHRY, CDR2 SYGVKD. The V and J ends lost 5 bases and 3 bases respectively, with 11 bases between them. There are 13 residues in the CDR3.

The genes are TRBV24-1 and TRBJ2-7, with a weak D call TRBD2 (6 bases). With 0 bases removed from V and 12 bases from J, the gap between germline ends came to 26 bases. Per the germline V gene, CDR1 is KGHDR and CDR2 is SFDVKD. The CDR3 contains 17 residues. The CDR3 DNA sequence: TGTGCCACCAGTGATTTGGACACAACCGGGACTGAAGAGACCCCGTACTTC. Encoded protein: CATSDLDTTGTEETPYF.

This clonotype turned up a few times. The rearrangement joins TRBV5-1 to TRBJ2-5; 7 bases are shared with TRBD2. Germline V lookup: CDR1 SGHRS, CDR2 YFSETQ. J lost 4 bases, V lost 5 bases, and 5 bases had no gene match. The CDR3 extends over 13 amino acids. The CDR3 loop is CASSITGGETQYF. The CDR3 DNA sequence: TGCGCCAGCAGTATCACGGGAGGAGAGACCCAGTACTTC.

The chain joins TRBV27 to TRBJ1-2; the D is unclear. With 8 bases removed from V and 0 bases from J, the gap between germline ends came to 16 bases. Per germline, CDR1 MNHEY and CDR2 SMNVEV (reference sequence). The CDR3 extends over 15 amino acids. In DNA form, the CDR3 reads TGTGCCAGCGGTCCCTTTAGGGCCGCTAACTATGGCTACACCTTC. The encoded protein is CASGPFRAANYGYTF.

This clonotype has just a few counts. The chain has TRBV28 and TRBJ2-7; maybe TRBD1 (5 bases). CDR1 is MDHEN, CDR2 SYDVKM, per germline. This CDR3 region has 14 residues. Trimming left V 2 bases short and J 3 bases short, with 11 bases between. CDR3 bases: TGTGCCAGCAGTTTAAAGGGGCTGGACTACGAGCAGTACTTC. Its protein is CASSLKGLDYEQYF.

This clonotype was recorded a few times. The J gene is TRBJ1-1, the V gene TRBV20-1; 8 positions agree with TRBD1. The CDR3 contains 14 residues. Germline CDR1 and CDR2: DFQATT and SNEGSKA (reference sequence). The V gene end was trimmed by 6 bases and the J gene end by 5 bases; junction bases not matched to a gene: 11. The CDR3, as DNA: TGCAGTGCCCTGACAGGGGTTATTGCGACTGAAGCTTTCTTT. Translated: CSALTGVIATEAFF.

This clonotype occurred many times. The rearrangement links TRBV6-1 to TRBJ1-2; TRBD1 agrees at 8 bases. The germline CDR1 and CDR2 sequences are MNHNS and SASEGT. The CDR3 loop spans 15 amino acids. V shed 3 bases and J 4 bases; nucleotides not matched to a gene: 7. CDR3 coding DNA: TGTGCCAGCAGTGACCGGACAGGGAGTATCTATGGCTACACCTTC. As protein: CASSDRTGSIYGYTF.